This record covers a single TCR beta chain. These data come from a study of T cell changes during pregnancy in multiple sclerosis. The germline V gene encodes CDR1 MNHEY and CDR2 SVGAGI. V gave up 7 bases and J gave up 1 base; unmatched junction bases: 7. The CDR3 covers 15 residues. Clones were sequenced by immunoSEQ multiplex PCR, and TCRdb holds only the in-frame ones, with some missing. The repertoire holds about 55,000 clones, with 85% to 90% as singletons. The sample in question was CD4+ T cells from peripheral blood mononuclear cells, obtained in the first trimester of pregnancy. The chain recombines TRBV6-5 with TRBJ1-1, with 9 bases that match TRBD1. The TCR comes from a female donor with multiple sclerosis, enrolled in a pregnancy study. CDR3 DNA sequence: TGTGCCAGCATTCCGACAGGGGGACCGAACACTGAAGCTTTCTTT. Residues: CASIPTGGPNTEAFF.